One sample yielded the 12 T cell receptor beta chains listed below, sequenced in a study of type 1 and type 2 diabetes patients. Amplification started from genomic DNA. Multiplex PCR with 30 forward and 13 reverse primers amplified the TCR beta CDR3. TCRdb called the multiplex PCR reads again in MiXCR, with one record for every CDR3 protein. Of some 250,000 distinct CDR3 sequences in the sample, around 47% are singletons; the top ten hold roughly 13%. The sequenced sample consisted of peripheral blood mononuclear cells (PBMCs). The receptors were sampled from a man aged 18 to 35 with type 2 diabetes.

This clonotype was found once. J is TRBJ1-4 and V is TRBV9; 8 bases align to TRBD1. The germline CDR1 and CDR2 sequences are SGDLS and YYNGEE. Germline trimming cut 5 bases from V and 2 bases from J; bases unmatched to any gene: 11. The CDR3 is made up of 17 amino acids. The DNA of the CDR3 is TGTGCCAGCAGTTCCCTCTCAGGGGGCATCACTAATGAAAAACTGTTTTTT. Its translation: CASSSLSGGITNEKLFF.

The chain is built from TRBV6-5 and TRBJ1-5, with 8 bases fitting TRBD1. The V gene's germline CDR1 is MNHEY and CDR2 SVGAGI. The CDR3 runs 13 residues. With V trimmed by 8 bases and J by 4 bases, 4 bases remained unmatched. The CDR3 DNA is TGTGCCAGCGTTACAGGGGGTAATCAGCCCCAGCATTTT. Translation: CASVTGGNQPQHF.

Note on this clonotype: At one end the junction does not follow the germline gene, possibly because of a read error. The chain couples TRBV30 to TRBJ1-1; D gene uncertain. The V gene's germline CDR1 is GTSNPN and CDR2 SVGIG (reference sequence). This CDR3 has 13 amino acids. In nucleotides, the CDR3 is TGTGCCAGGAGTGTAAGAAGGGACACTGAAGCTTTCTTT. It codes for CARSVRRDTEAFF. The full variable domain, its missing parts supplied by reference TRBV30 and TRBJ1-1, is SQTIHQWPATLVQPVGSPLSLECTVEGTSNPNLYWYRQAAGRGLQLLFYSVGIGQISSEVPQNLSASRPQDRQFILSSKKLLLSDSGFYLCARSVRRDTEAFFGQGTRLTVV.

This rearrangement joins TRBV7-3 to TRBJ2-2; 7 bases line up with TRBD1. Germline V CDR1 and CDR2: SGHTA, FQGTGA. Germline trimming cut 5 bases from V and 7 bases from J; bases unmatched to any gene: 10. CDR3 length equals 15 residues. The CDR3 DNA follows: TGTGCCAGCAGCCTTCAGGGGGACATAATCGGGGAGCTGTTTTTT. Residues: CASSLQGDIIGELFF. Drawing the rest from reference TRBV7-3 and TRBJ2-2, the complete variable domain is GAGVSQTPSNKVTEKGKYVELRCDPISGHTALYWYRQSLGQGPEFLIYFQGTGAADDSGLPNDRFFAVRPEGSVSTLKIQRTERGDSAVYLCASSLQGDIIGELFFGEGSRLTVL.

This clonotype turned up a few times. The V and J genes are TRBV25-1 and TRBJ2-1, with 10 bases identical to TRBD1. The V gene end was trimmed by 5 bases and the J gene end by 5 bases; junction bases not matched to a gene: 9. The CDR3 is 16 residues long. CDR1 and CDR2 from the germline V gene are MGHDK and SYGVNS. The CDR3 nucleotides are TGTGCCAGCAGTCCCCGGACAGGGGGAAAGAACAATGAGCAGTTCTTC. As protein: CASSPRTGGKNNEQFF.

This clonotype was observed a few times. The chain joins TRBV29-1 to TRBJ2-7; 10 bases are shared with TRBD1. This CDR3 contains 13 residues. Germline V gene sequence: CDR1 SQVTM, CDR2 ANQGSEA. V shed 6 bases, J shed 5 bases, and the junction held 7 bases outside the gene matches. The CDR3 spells CSVPGGTGDEQYF. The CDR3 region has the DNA TGCAGCGTCCCGGGGGGGACAGGGGACGAGCAGTACTTC.

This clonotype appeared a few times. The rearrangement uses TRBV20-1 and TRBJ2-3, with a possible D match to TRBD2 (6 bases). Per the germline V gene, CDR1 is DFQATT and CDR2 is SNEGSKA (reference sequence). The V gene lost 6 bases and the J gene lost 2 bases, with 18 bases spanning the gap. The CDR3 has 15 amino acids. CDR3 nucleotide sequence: TGCAGTGCCCACCCTGGAGGGCTCAACACAGATACGCAGTATTTT. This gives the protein CSAHPGGLNTDTQYF.

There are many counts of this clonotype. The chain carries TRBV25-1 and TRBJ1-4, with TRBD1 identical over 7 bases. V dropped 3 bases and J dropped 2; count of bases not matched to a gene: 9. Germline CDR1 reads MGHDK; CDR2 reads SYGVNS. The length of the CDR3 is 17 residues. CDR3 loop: CASSDGAGGRTNEKLFF. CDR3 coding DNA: TGTGCCAGCAGTGACGGAGCAGGGGGACGGACTAATGAAAAACTGTTTTTT.

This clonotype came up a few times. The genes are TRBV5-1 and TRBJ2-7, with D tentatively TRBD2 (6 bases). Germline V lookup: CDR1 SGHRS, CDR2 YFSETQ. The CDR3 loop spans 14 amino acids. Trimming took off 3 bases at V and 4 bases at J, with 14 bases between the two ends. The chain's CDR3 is CASSSAGTVYEQYF. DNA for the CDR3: TGCGCCAGCAGCTCGGCCGGGACTGTATACGAGCAGTACTTC.

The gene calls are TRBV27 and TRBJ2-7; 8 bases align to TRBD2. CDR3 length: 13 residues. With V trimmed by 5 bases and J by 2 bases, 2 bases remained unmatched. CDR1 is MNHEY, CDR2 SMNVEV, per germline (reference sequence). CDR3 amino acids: CASSTSGTYEQYF. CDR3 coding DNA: TGTGCCAGCAGTACTAGCGGTACCTACGAGCAGTACTTC.

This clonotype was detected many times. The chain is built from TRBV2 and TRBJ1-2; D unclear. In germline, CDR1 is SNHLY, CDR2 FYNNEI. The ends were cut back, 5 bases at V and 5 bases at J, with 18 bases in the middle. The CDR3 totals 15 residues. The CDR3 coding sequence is TGTGCCAGCAGTTCGGACGTATCCTTGCGGTATGGCTACACCTTC. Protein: CASSSDVSLRYGYTF.

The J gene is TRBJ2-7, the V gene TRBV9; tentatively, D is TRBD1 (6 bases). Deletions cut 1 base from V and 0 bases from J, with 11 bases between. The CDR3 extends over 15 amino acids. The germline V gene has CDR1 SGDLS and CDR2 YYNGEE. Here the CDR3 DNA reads TGTGCCAGCAGCGTATTCGAGGACAGCTCCTACGAGCAGTACTTC. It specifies CASSVFEDSSYEQYF.